Listed below are T cell receptor beta chains from one sample, sequenced in a study of blood T cell repertoires in COVID-19. Libraries were prepared by immunoSEQ multiplex PCR; TCRdb keeps only in-frame clonotypes and omits some of them. The sample carries about 87,000 clones, about 83% recorded once. The sequencing sample was made of peripheral blood. These receptors all come from a woman aged 70-85 years with acute or convalescent COVID-19. Both conserved end residues are part of each CDR3. Fields, in order: V gene, J gene, CDR3 protein.

TRBV11-2,TRBJ2-1,CASSSIQGQGVEQFF
TRBV24-1,TRBJ1-3,CATTANIGTTGNTIYF
TRBV11-2,TRBJ2-5,CASSLEGTSGGAALETQYF
TRBV19,TRBJ2-6,CATQGPNLSGANVLTF
TRBV5-6,TRBJ1-2,CASSIRTGHGYTF
TRBV5-1,TRBJ2-7,CASSLTGIEIQYF
TRBV28,TRBJ1-3,CASSLTTGSGNTIYF
TRBV9,TRBJ2-1,CASSVRTPGQGITEQFF
TRBV5-4,TRBJ2-1,CASSLRRGDPGEQFF
TRBV4-1,TRBJ1-1,CASSLIGGGTWNTEAFF
TRBV11-3,TRBJ1-1,CASSLGGNTEAFF
TRBV10-1,TRBJ2-7,CASSAGGQGEQYF
TRBV15,TRBJ2-5,CATSRGDSGGLETQYF
TRBV2,TRBJ1-2,CASSPSQSRGQGYTF
TRBV18,TRBJ1-5,CASSPAAGGDQPQHF
TRBV6-5,TRBJ2-1,CASSSAGIGNEQFF
TRBV7-9,TRBJ2-7,CASSPKGGRIYEQYF
TRBV5-8,TRBJ1-5,CASSPDRGQGNQPQHF
TRBV2,TRBJ1-1,CASRGDRVIGEAFF
TRBV29-1,TRBJ2-3,CSVDGTGGTDTQYF
TRBV6-1,TRBJ1-2,CASSEALGTNYGYTF
TRBV28,TRBJ2-3,CASSFRGRGSTDTQYF
TRBV12-3/TRBV12-4,TRBJ1-2,CASSTGFRGYTF
TRBV7-3,TRBJ1-1,CASSLTGETEAFF
TRBV5-1,TRBJ2-3,CASSDTGEPDLDTQYF
TRBV10-3,TRBJ2-5,CATLPGTGVGETQYF
TRBV7-9,TRBJ1-6,CASSRPGTANSPLHF
TRBV20-1,TRBJ1-6,CSASGDILSPLHF
TRBV4-1,TRBJ2-2,CASSLLTSGGTGELFF
TRBV6-1,TRBJ1-5,CASSEAPGNTVNQPQHF
TRBV5-6,TRBJ1-1,CASSLGQANTEAFF
TRBV11-1,TRBJ1-1,CASSPVGQPNTEAFF
TRBV30,TRBJ2-3,CAGSGLAGGSDTQYF
TRBV2,TRBJ1-1,CASRGGTGYTEAFF
TRBV18,TRBJ1-4,CASSEPSLEKLFF
TRBV14,TRBJ1-1,CASNLGRTGDEAFF
TRBV2,TRBJ2-4,CASEGQVKNIQYF
TRBV7-9,TRBJ2-7,CASSLDRGFSYEQYF
TRBV7-6,TRBJ2-2,CASGGLAGGTGELFF
TRBV7-9,TRBJ1-4,CASSLGGQGNEKLFF
TRBV11-2,TRBJ2-3,CASSSWLTSTDTQYF
TRBV18,TRBJ2-3,CASSIQGNTDTQYF
TRBV25-1,TRBJ1-1,CASSTTGGNTEAFF
TRBV29-1,TRBJ2-7,CSVDSKGAYEQYF
TRBV9,TRBJ1-1,CASSVGPPGQGSEAFF
TRBV6-1,TRBJ1-2,CASSEPLTGYGYTF
TRBV29-1,TRBJ2-2,CSGRTGTDGELFF
TRBV5-6,TRBJ2-2,CASSYDGTGGTGELFF
TRBV3-1/TRBV3-2,TRBJ1-1,CASNYLEGNTEAFF
TRBV5-1,TRBJ1-6,CASSLFGTGGSPLHF
TRBV7-8,TRBJ2-7,CASSPRGGDSYEQYF